This TCR beta chain was sequenced for a study of cytomegalovirus exposure and HLA in healthy donors. Germline V gene lookup returns CDR1 SGDLS and CDR2 YYNGEE. V trimming: 2 bases; J trimming: 1 base; junction bases outside the gene matches: 6. The CDR3 runs 16 residues. General study points: Presence/absence analyses took donor sequencing depth as roughly uniform. Some segments of the V type, notably TRBV6-2 and TRBV6-3, were excluded as indistinguishable. Reported performance of the classifier showed diagnosis of cytomegalovirus status with high specificity and sensitivity.

Use of 60 Vbeta and 13 Jbeta primers characterized the PCR. TCRdb's table, derived via immunoSEQ multiplex PCR, lists solely in-frame clones and lacks some. Found here are under 200,000 clones, over 65% of them singletons; the top ten hold over 2%. As for this clone: The antigen is unknown.

This TCR was sampled from a man in his sixties in good health and CMV-seronegative. The sample taken for sequencing was PBMCs. The chain has TRBV9 and TRBJ1-2; 9 nucleotides align to TRBD1. The CDR3 loop is CASSVEDRGYNYGYTF. The DNA of the CDR3 is TGTGCCAGCAGCGTTGAGGACAGGGGATATAACTATGGCTACACCTTC.